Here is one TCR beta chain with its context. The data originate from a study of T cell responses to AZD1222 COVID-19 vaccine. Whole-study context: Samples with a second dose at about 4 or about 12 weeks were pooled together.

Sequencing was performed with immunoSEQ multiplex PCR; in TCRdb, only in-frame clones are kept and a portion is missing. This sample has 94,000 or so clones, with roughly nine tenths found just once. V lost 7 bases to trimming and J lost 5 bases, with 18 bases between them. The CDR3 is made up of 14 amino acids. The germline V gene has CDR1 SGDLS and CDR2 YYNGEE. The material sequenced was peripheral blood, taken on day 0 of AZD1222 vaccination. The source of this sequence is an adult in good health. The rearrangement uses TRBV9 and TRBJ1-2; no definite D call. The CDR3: CASGNLRTEYGYTF. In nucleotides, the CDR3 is TGTGCCAGCGGAAACCTGCGAACAGAGTATGGCTACACCTTC.